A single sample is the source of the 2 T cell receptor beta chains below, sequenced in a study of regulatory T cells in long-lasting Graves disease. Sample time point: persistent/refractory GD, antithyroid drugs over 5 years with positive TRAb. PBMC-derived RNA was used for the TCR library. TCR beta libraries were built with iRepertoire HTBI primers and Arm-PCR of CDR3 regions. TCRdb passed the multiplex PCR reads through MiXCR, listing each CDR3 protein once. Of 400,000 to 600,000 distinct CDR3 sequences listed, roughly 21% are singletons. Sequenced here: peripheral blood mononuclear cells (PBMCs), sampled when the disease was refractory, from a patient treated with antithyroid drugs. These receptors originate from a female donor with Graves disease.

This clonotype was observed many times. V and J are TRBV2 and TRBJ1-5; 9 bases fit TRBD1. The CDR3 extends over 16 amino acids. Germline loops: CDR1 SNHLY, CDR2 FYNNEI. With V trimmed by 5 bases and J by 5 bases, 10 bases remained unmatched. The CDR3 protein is CASSPTGGRGYQPQHF. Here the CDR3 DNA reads TGTGCCAGCAGTCCCACAGGGGGCCGGGGTTATCAGCCCCAGCATTTT.

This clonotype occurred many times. The CDR3 loop is CASSLGLAGDSSYEQYF. DNA of the CDR3: TGTGCCAGCAGCTTAGGACTAGCGGGAGATTCCTCCTACGAGCAGTACTTC. The gene calls are TRBV7-8 and TRBJ2-7; TRBD2 agrees at 12 bases. With 1 base clipped from V and 0 bases from J, the junction kept 4 bases outside the gene matches. The CDR3 spans 17 residues. CDR1 is SGHVS and CDR2 is FQNEAQ in the germline V gene. Supplemented by reference TRBV7-8 and TRBJ2-7, the full variable domain reads GAGVSQSPRYKVAKRGQDVALRCDPISGHVSLFWYQQALGQGPEFLTYFQNEAQLDKSGLPSDRFFAERPEGSVSTLKIQRTQQEDSAVYLCASSLGLAGDSSYEQYFGPGTRLTVT.